This record covers a single TCR beta chain. CDR1 and CDR2 from the germline V gene are SQVTM and ANQGSEA. V was clipped by 4 bases and J by 0 bases, with 15 bases between them. The CDR3 totals 16 residues. This entry comes from a study of blood T cell repertoires in COVID-19. Original analysis: Scientists estimated how many nucleated cells there were by amplifying reference gene primers. Produced via immunoSEQ multiplex PCR; TCRdb's table is partial and in-frame only. The V and J calls and clone size come from that table; D and trimming were worked out from the DNA. There are over 120,000 clones in the sample; roughly 91% occur only once, and about 2.9% lies in the top ten.

This TCR was sampled from a man aged 60 to 69 with active or convalescent COVID-19. The material sequenced was peripheral blood. This sequence joins TRBV29-1 and TRBJ1-4, with a tentative D call TRBD1 (5 bases). The CDR3 nucleotides read TGCAGCGTTGTTGGGGGGTCTTCCGCAACTAATGAAAAACTGTTTTTT. It codes for CSVVGGSSATNEKLFF.